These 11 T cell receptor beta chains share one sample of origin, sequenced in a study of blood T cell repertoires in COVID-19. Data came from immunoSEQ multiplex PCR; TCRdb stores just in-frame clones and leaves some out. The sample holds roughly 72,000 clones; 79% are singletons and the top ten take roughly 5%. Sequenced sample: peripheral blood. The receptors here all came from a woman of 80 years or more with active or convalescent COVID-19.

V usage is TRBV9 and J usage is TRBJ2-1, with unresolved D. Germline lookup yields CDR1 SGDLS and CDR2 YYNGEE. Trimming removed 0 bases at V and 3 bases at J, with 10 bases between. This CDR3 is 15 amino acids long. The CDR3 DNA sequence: TGTGCCAGCAGCGTAGGAGGTTTTAACTACAATGAGCAGTTCTTC. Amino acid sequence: CASSVGGFNYNEQFF. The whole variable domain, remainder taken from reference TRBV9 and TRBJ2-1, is DSGVTQTPKHLITATGQRVTLRCSPRSGDLSVYWYQQSLDQGLQFLIQYYNGEERAKGNILERFSAQQFPDLHSELNLSSLELGDSALYFCASSVGGFNYNEQFFGPGTRLTVL.

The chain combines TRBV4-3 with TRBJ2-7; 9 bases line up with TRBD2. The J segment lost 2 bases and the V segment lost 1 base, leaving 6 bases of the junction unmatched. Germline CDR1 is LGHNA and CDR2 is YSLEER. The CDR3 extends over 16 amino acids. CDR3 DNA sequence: TGCGCCAGCAGCCAAGTTTGGCTAGCGGGGACCTACGAGCAGTACTTC. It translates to CASSQVWLAGTYEQYF.

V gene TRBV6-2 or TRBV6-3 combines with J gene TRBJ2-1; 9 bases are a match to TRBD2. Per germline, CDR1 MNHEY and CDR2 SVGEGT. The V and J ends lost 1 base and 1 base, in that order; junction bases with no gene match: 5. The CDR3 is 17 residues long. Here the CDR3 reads CASSYLAGAPSYNEQFF. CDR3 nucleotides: TGTGCCAGCAGTTACTTAGCGGGGGCTCCTTCCTACAATGAGCAGTTCTTC.

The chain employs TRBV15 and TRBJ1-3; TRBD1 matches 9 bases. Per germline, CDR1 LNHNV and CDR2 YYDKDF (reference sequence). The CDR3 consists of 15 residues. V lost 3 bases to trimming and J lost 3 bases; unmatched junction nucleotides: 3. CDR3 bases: TGTGCCACCAGCAGGGACAGGGGTTATGGAAACACCATATATTTT. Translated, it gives CATSRDRGYGNTIYF.

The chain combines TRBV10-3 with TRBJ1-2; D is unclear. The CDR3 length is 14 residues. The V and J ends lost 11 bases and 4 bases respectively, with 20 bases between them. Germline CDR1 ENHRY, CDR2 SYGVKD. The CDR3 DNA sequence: TGTGCCGCCGCTGGAGGGCTGCTATTCTATGGCTACACCTTC. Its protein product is CAAAGGLLFYGYTF.

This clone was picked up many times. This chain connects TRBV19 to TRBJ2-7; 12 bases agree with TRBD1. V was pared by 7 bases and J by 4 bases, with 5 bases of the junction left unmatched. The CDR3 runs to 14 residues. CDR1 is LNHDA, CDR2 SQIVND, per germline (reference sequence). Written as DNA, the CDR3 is TGTGCCAGTAACCCGGGACAGGGGGCTTACGAGCAGTACTTC. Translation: CASNPGQGAYEQYF. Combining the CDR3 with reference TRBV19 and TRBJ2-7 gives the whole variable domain DGGITQSPKYLFRKEGQNVTLSCEQNLNHDAMYWYRQDPGQGLRLIYYSQIVNDFQKGDIAEGYSVSREKKESFPLTVTSAQKNPTAFYLCASNPGQGAYEQYFGPGTRLTVT.

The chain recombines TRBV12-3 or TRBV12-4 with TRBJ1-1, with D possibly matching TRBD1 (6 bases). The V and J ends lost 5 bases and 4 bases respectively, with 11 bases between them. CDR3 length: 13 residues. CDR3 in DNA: TGTGCCAGCAGTGGGGGCTCGGGCACTGAAGCTTTCTTT. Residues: CASSGGSGTEAFF.

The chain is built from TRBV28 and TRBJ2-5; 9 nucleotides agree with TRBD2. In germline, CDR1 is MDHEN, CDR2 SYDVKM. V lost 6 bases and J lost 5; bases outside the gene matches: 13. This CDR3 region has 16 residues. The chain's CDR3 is CASRSMAGGWWETQYF. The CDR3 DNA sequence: TGTGCCAGCAGATCCATGGCGGGAGGGTGGTGGGAGACCCAGTACTTC.

The CDR3 region has the DNA TGTGCCAGTAGTGGTCAAGGGACTGAGACCCAGTACTTC. The encoded protein is CASSGQGTETQYF. The chain carries TRBV19 and TRBJ2-5; D may be TRBD2 (6 bases). Germline V CDR1 and CDR2: LNHDA, SQIVND (reference sequence). V lost 5 bases, J lost 5 bases, and 12 bases lay in between. The CDR3 has 13 amino acids. The complete variable domain, with remaining parts taken from reference TRBV19 and TRBJ2-5, reads DGGITQSPKYLFRKEGQNVTLSCEQNLNHDAMYWYRQDPGQGLRLIYYSQIVNDFQKGDIAEGYSVSREKKESFPLTVTSAQKNPTAFYLCASSGQGTETQYFGPGTRLLVL.

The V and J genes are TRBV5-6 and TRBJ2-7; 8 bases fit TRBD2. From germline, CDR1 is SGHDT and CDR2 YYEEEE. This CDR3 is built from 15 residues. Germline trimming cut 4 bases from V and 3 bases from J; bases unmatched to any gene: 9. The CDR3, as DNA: TGTGCCAGCAGCACCACTAGCGGACCCAACTACGAGCAGTACTTC. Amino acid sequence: CASSTTSGPNYEQYF.

The CDR3 is CASSQGQGFHYGYTF. CDR3 nucleotides: TGCGCCAGCAGCCAAGGACAGGGTTTTCACTATGGCTACACCTTC. The genes are TRBV4-3 and TRBJ1-2; TRBD1 matches 7 bases. CDR1 and CDR2 (germline): LGHNA, YSLEER. CDR3 length: 15 amino acids. The ends lost 1 base at V and 3 bases at J; junction bases unmatched: 5.